The 27 T cell receptor beta chains reported below all come from one sample, sequenced in a study of glioma-infiltrating T cells. The iRepertoire nested amplicon-rescue multiplex PCR amplified TCR alpha and beta CDR3s from RNA. MiXCR was run by TCRdb on the multiplex PCR reads, yielding one entry per CDR3 protein. The profile shows more than 95,000 distinct CDR3 sequences, around 30% of them singletons. Sample: glioma tissue, nonneoplastic brain tissue, or PBMCs (not recorded which). The receptors derive from a human donor with low-grade glioma or glioblastoma, undergoing nonglioma brain surgery, or in good health (not recorded which).

This clonotype has ten or more counts. One end of the junction does not line up with germline, which may come from a read error. The chain uses TRBV7-7 and TRBJ2-5; no definite D call. The CDR3 covers 13 residues. Germline V gene sequence: CDR1 SSHAT, CDR2 FNYEAQ (reference sequence). CDR3 residues: CASSLGIEETQYF. For the CDR3, the DNA is TGTGCTAGCAGCTTGGGTATTGAAGAGACCCAGTACTTC.

This clonotype was recorded at least ten times. The CDR3 loop is CASNDRPDYSGYTF. The CDR3, as DNA: TGTGCCAGCAACGACAGACCCGACTACTCTGGCTACACCTTC. The genes are TRBV6-1 and TRBJ1-2, with TRBD1 as a possible D gene (5 bases). The V and J ends lost 7 bases and 7 bases respectively, with 19 bases between them. Per the germline V gene, CDR1 is MNHNS and CDR2 is SASEGT. The CDR3 covers 14 residues.

Regarding this clonotype: Relative to the germline gene, one junction end is altered; a read error may explain this. The CDR3 region is CASGPLLGETKYF. CDR3 bases: TGTGCCAGCGGCCCCCTCCTGGGAGAGACCAAGTACTTC. The chain combines TRBV2 with TRBJ2-5; D possibly corresponds to TRBD2 (5 bases). Germline V gene sequence: CDR1 SNHLY, CDR2 FYNNEI. The CDR3 sequence is 13 residues long.

As to this clonotype: This may stem from a read error, because a much larger clone lies one nucleotide away. The chain employs TRBV24-1 and TRBJ2-3; the D gene is possibly TRBD2 (7 bases). Germline V lookup: CDR1 KGHDR, CDR2 SFDVKD. The CDR3 has 15 amino acids. Trimming pared 1 base from V and 6 bases from J, leaving 13 bases between. Written as DNA, the CDR3 is TGTGCCACCAGTGATTTACAGGGAGGGGACGATACGCAGTATTTT. Residues: CATSDLQGGDDTQYF.

This clonotype was recorded only once. This may arise from a read error, as a much more abundant clone is one base away. The genes are TRBV7-2 and TRBJ2-7; D uncertain. The J call may not be correct, given that the DNA end is closer to TRBJ2-5. CDR3 length equals 14 residues. Germline CDR1 SGHTA, CDR2 FQGNSA. The CDR3 coding sequence is TGTGCCAGCAGCTTTGGGGAACATCAAGAGACCCAGTACTTC. It translates to CASSFGEHQETQYF.

On this clonotype: Given a much more abundant clone one base away, this may be a read error. No conserved phenylalanine or tryptophan ends this CDR3, so it is likely a read error. Here the CDR3 reads CASRAVAGEETQYL. For the CDR3, the DNA is TGTGCCAGCAGAGCAGTTGCGGGAGAAGAGACCCAGTACTTA. The V gene is TRBV7-2, the J gene TRBJ2-5; 7 bases line up with TRBD2. The germline gives CDR1 SGHTA, CDR2 FQGNSA. The length of the CDR3 is 14 residues. The V segment lost 6 bases and the J segment 3 bases; nucleotides outside the gene matches: 7.

This clonotype was seen at least ten times. The gene calls are TRBV6-2 or TRBV6-3 and TRBJ2-2, with 11 bases that match TRBD1. V gave up 4 bases and J gave up 5 bases; unmatched junction bases: 3. This CDR3 spans 15 amino acids. Germline V gene lookup returns CDR1 MNHEY and CDR2 SVGEGT. The CDR3 loop reads CASSLGQGATGELFF. DNA for the CDR3: TGTGCCAGCAGTTTAGGACAGGGGGCTACCGGGGAGCTGTTTTTT.

In this sample, this clonotype turned up a few times. Mismatch with germline at one junction end may stem from a read error. The chain is built from TRBV20-1 and TRBJ2-3, with TRBD1 matching 7 bases. CDR3 length: 14 amino acids. CDR1 and CDR2 from the germline V gene are DFQATT and SNEGSKA (reference sequence). The CDR3 loop is CSARDSGGADTKYF. The DNA for the CDR3 is TGCAGTGCGAGGGACAGTGGCGGTGCGGATACGAAGTATTTT.

As concerns this clonotype: At one of its ends the junction is not consistent with the germline gene, which may arise from a read error. The chain links TRBV12-3 or TRBV12-4 to TRBJ2-2; possible D gene TRBD2, 6 bases. The length of the CDR3 is 13 residues. CDR3 in amino acids: CASSLGVTGGLFF. The CDR3 nucleotides read TGTGCCAGCAGTTTAGGGGTCACCGGGGGGCTGTTTTTT.

In the case of this clonotype: A much larger clone differs by one base, so this may be a read error. The CDR3 carries no conserved terminal phenylalanine or tryptophan, so it likely arises from a read error. This chain connects TRBV7-9 to TRBJ1-2; D remains ambiguous. Trimming shortened V by 1 base and J by 3 bases, and 6 bases separated the two germline ends. Germline V gene lookup returns CDR1 SEHNR and CDR2 FQNEAQ (reference sequence). The CDR3 is 13 amino acids. CDR3 sequence: CASSLGGDYGYTL. DNA for the CDR3: TGTGCCAGCAGCTTAGGGGGAGACTATGGCTACACCCTC.

This clonotype has a handful of counts. The chain links TRBV7-2 to TRBJ2-5; D is possibly TRBD1 or TRBD2 (5 bases each). CDR1 is SGHTA, CDR2 FQGNSA, per germline. Trimming took off 0 bases at V and 5 bases at J, with 10 bases between the two ends. This CDR3 has 14 residues. CDR3 sequence: CASSLAGRRETQYF. Written as DNA, the CDR3 is TGTGCCAGCAGCTTAGCGGGGCGGAGGGAGACCCAGTACTTC.

There are a few counts of this clonotype. The chain uses TRBV6-1 and TRBJ2-4; 7 bases map to TRBD2. The germline V gene has CDR1 MNHNS and CDR2 SASEGT. This CDR3 has 13 residues. Germline trimming cut 10 bases from V and 6 bases from J; bases unmatched to any gene: 9. The CDR3 sequence is CAISGDGRNIQYF. CDR3 DNA sequence: TGTGCCATCAGCGGGGACGGACGAAACATTCAGTACTTC.

Turning to this clonotype: A much larger clone lies one base from this, so it may be a read error. J is TRBJ1-2 and V is TRBV4-2; D is ambiguous. Per germline, CDR1 LGHNA and CDR2 YNFKEQ. The CDR3 has 15 amino acids. The V and J ends lost 0 bases and 6 bases respectively, with 14 bases between them. CDR3 loop: CASSQDRIGIHGYTF. The CDR3 coding sequence is TGTGCCAGCAGCCAAGATCGGATAGGGATTCATGGCTACACCTTC.

V is TRBV6-1 and J is TRBJ1-2; the match to TRBD1 covers 9 bases. The CDR3 runs to 17 residues. V trimming: 6 bases; J trimming: 7 bases; junction bases outside the gene matches: 18. CDR1 MNHNS and CDR2 SASEGT come from the germline V gene. The CDR3 region has the DNA TGTGCCAGCAGCGCCCGCGGGACAGGGACAACAATTGGTGGCTACACCTTC. Its translation is CASSARGTGTTIGGYTF.

The sample holds many counts of this clonotype. DNA for the CDR3: TGTGCCAGCAGTTACTCGAAGGTCGCGGAACTGTTTTTT. This encodes CASSYSKVAELFF. This chain connects TRBV6-2 or TRBV6-3 to TRBJ1-4, with D uncertain. CDR1 and CDR2 (germline): MNHEY, SVGEGT. With 0 bases removed from V and 12 bases from J, the gap between germline ends came to 11 bases. The CDR3 is 13 residues long.

This clonotype has only a few counts. The chain carries TRBV3-1 and TRBJ1-1; no firm D call. This CDR3 is built from 16 residues. In germline, CDR1 is LGHDT, CDR2 YNNKEL (reference sequence). Trimming took off 4 bases at V and 3 bases at J, with 18 bases between the two ends. The CDR3 DNA reads as TGTGCCAGCAGCCCGACCGACGCTGGATCGTACACTGAAGCTTTCTTT. Amino acid sequence: CASSPTDAGSYTEAFF.

This clonotype was observed at least ten times. As DNA, the CDR3 is TGTGCCAGCAGCTTAGGGATATTGAACACTGAAGCTTTCTTT. This sequence encodes CASSLGILNTEAFF. The V gene is TRBV7-2, the J gene TRBJ1-1; D ambiguous. CDR1 and CDR2 from the germline V gene are SGHTA and FQGNSA. V was shortened by 1 base and J by 0 bases, with 6 bases between the two germline ends. This CDR3 contains 14 residues.

This clonotype was detected many times. The chain couples TRBV7-9 to TRBJ2-1; TRBD1 is a possible D gene (6 bases). Germline V gives CDR1 SEHNR, CDR2 FQNEAQ (reference sequence). Trimming took off 7 bases at V and 4 bases at J, with 14 bases between the two ends. This CDR3 is built from 14 residues. The chain's CDR3 is CASIRTGNYNEQFF. CDR3 DNA sequence: TGTGCCAGCATACGAACAGGGAATTACAATGAGCAGTTCTTC.

On this clonotype itself: Being one base from a much bigger clone, this may be a read error. V usage is TRBV11-2 and J usage is TRBJ1-2; possibly TRBD1 for D (5 bases). V was shortened by 6 bases and J by 5 bases, with 16 bases between the two germline ends. The germline CDR1 and CDR2 sequences are SGHAT and FQNNGV. This CDR3 is built from 14 residues. Here the CDR3 reads CASSYGQGLYGYTF. The CDR3 nucleotides are TGTGCCAGCAGTTACGGACAAGGATTATATGGCTACACCTTC.

This clonotype was picked up a small number of times. J is TRBJ1-6 and V is TRBV2; D might be TRBD1 (6 bases). The germline CDR1 and CDR2 sequences are SNHLY and FYNNEI. V was shortened by 8 bases and J by 5 bases, with 16 bases between the two germline ends. This CDR3 is built from 15 residues. The CDR3 protein is CASDPRGTNNSPLHF. DNA of the CDR3: TGTGCCAGCGACCCCAGGGGCACGAATAATTCACCCCTCCACTTT.

In this sample, this clonotype turned up many times. The chain couples TRBV11-2 to TRBJ1-1; 7 bases are shared with TRBD1. Trimming cost V 6 bases and J 2 bases; bases outside gene matches: 9. The CDR3 loop spans 15 amino acids. Per germline, CDR1 SGHAT and CDR2 FQNNGV. CDR3 sequence (DNA): TGTGCCAGCAGACTAAGAGGACAGGCCAACACTGAAGCTTTCTTT. Translation gives CASRLRGQANTEAFF. Filled out from reference TRBV11-2 and TRBJ1-1, the complete variable domain reads EAGVAQSPRYKIIEKRQSVAFWCNPISGHATLYWYQQILGQGPKLLIQFQNNGVVDDSQLPKDRFSAERLKGVDSTLKIQPAKLEDSAVYLCASRLRGQANTEAFFGQGTRLTVV.

This clonotype was detected ten times or more. V and J are TRBV20-1 and TRBJ1-1; 7 positions match TRBD1. Germline assignment: CDR1 DFQATT and CDR2 SNEGSKA (reference sequence). Trimming removed 6 bases from V and 4 bases from J; junction bases left unmatched: 8. The CDR3 is 13 amino acids. The CDR3 DNA reads TGCAGTGCCCCAATCAGACAGGGCACTGAAGCTTTCTTT. This codes for CSAPIRQGTEAFF.

This clonotype was seen only a few times. The rearrangement joins TRBV12-3 or TRBV12-4 to TRBJ2-1, with 8 bases that match TRBD1. The junction had 9 bases not matched to a gene; V was cut back by 5 bases and J by 12 bases. This CDR3 has 13 amino acids. The CDR3 loop reads CASSAWTGYRQFF. The CDR3, as DNA: TGTGCCAGCAGTGCCTGGACAGGGTATCGGCAGTTCTTC.

This clonotype was counted at least ten times. The chain employs TRBV7-7 and TRBJ2-5; a weak D match, TRBD2 (6 bases). Looked up from germline, CDR1 is SSHAT and CDR2 is FNYEAQ (reference sequence). The CDR3 loop spans 15 amino acids. The CDR3 sequence: CASGRTIGVQETQYF. In nucleotides, the CDR3 is TGTGCTAGCGGCAGAACCATAGGGGTTCAAGAGACCCAGTACTTC.

The table lists this clonotype with many counts. J is TRBJ2-5 and V is TRBV20-1; D perhaps matches TRBD1 (5 bases). The CDR3 extends over 14 amino acids. Trimming removed 3 bases at V and 2 bases at J, with 13 bases between. Per germline, CDR1 DFQATT and CDR2 SNEGSKA (reference sequence). The CDR3 DNA reads as TGCAGTGCTAGGTCTCCGACAGCGCAAGAGACCCAGTACTTC. Translation: CSARSPTAQETQYF.

This clonotype was counted between two and nine times. The genes are TRBV7-2 and TRBJ2-7, with no clear D. The germline V gene encodes CDR1 SGHTA and CDR2 FQGNSA. Trimming removed 1 base at V and 6 bases at J, with 7 bases between. This CDR3 has 12 residues. The CDR3 DNA reads as TGTGCCAGCAGCTTAGAAGGGCGCGAGCAGTACTTC. It codes for CASSLEGREQYF.

Only a few counts were recorded for this clonotype. The V call is TRBV2, the J call TRBJ1-2, with TRBD1 matching over 8 bases. Germline CDR1 SNHLY, CDR2 FYNNEI. V trimming: 0 bases; J trimming: 5 bases; junction bases outside the gene matches: 8. The CDR3 contains 16 residues. Written as DNA, the CDR3 is TGTGCCAGCAGTGAAGCGGGGACAGGAATCTCGTATGGCTACACCTTC. It yields the protein CASSEAGTGISYGYTF.